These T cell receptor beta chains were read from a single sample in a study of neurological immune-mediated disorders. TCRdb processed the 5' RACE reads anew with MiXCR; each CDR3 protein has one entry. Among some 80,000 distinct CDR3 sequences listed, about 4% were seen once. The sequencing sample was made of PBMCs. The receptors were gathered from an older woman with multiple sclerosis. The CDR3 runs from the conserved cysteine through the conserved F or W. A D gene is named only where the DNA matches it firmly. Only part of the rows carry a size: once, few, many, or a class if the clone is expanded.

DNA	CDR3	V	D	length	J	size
TGTGCCAGCAGCTTATGGGACAGGGCGGCCTACGAGCAGTACTTC	CASSLWDRAAYEQYF	TRBV7-9	TRBD1	15	TRBJ2-7	many
TGTGCCAGCAGTTATATACAGGGAAGTGGAAACACCATATATTTT	CASSYIQGSGNTIYF	TRBV6-5	NA	15	TRBJ1-3	many
TGTGCCAGCAGCTTAATCGACGGAGACAATGAGCAGTTCTTC	CASSLIDGDNEQFF	TRBV7-2	NA	14	TRBJ2-1	many
TGTGCCAGCAGCTTAGAAGACAGGCCGGATTCACCCCTCCACTTT	CASSLEDRPDSPLHF	TRBV7-6	NA	15	TRBJ1-6	NA
TGCGCCAGCAGCTTGGCCCCAGGGGCGGGGGCCAACGTCCTGACTTTC	CASSLAPGAGANVLTF	TRBV5-1	NA	16	TRBJ2-6	many
TGTGCCAGCAGCTCCTGGGGACAGGGGTCCTCCTACGAGCAGTACTTC	CASSSWGQGSSYEQYF	TRBV7-8	TRBD1	16	TRBJ2-7	many
TGTGCCAGCAACTTACCGGGCAGTAACTATGGCTACACCTTC	CASNLPGSNYGYTF	TRBV3-1	NA	14	TRBJ1-2	many
TGTGCCAGCAGCCCCCTAGCGGGGGGAGCCCAAGAGACCCAGTACTTC	CASSPLAGGAQETQYF	TRBV7-8	TRBD2	16	TRBJ2-5	many
TGTGCCAGCAGTTCCGGGACCCTTTATGGCTACACCTTC	CASSSGTLYGYTF	TRBV28	NA	13	TRBJ1-2	NA
TGTGCCAGCAGCCAAGAAGGCGCGGTGCAGTACTTC	CASSQEGAVQYF	TRBV3-1	NA	12	TRBJ2-7	many
TGTGCCAGCGGATTAGCGGCCTCGGAGACCCAGTACTTC	CASGLAASETQYF	TRBV7-8	NA	13	TRBJ2-5	many
TGTGCCAGCAGCTTAGCGCAGGATCGACCTAACTATGGCTACACCTTC	CASSLAQDRPNYGYTF	TRBV7-8	NA	16	TRBJ1-2	many
TGCAGCGTGAGAGAAGGACTAGCGATCACCGGGGAGCTGTTTTTT	CSVREGLAITGELFF	TRBV29-1	TRBD2	15	TRBJ2-2	many
TGCGCCAGCAGTGAGTCAAGAGGTCAGCCCCAGCATTTT	CASSESRGQPQHF	TRBV10-1	NA	13	TRBJ1-5	NA
TGCAGCGCCCGGACAGGGGTGAACACCGGGGAGCTGTTTTTT	CSARTGVNTGELFF	TRBV29-1	TRBD1	14	TRBJ2-2	many
TGCAGTGCCGTGGAGGGGGCTGGAACCGGGGAGCTGTTTTTT	CSAVEGAGTGELFF	TRBV20-1	NA	14	TRBJ2-2	many